Listed below are T cell receptor beta chains from one sample, sequenced in a study of blood T cell repertoires in COVID-19. Here immunoSEQ multiplex PCR was the method, and the copy in TCRdb shows in-frame clones only, minus some. The profile shows about 170,000 clones, around four fifths of them singletons. Sequenced sample: peripheral blood. All receptors come from a woman aged 80 or over with acute or convalescent COVID-19. Both conserved end residues are part of each CDR3. The order of the fields is V gene, J gene, D gene, CDR3 protein, CDR3 DNA. D genes are given only for firm matches.

V gene: TRBV5-6
J gene: TRBJ2-7
D gene: TRBD1
CDR3 protein: CASSQKTGQGNEQYF
CDR3 DNA: TGTGCCAGCAGCCAAAAAACGGGACAGGGAAACGAGCAGTACTTC

V gene: TRBV6-5
J gene: TRBJ1-1
D gene: -
CDR3 protein: CASSMNREGEAFF
CDR3 DNA: TGTGCCAGCAGTATGAACAGGGAGGGTGAAGCTTTCTTT

V gene: TRBV18
J gene: TRBJ2-7
D gene: -
CDR3 protein: CASSPAGSVSYEQYF
CDR3 DNA: TGTGCCAGCTCCCCCGCCGGGTCCGTTAGCTACGAGCAGTACTTC

V gene: TRBV6-6
J gene: TRBJ1-2
D gene: TRBD1
CDR3 protein: CASSYPSDRSNYGYTF
CDR3 DNA: TGTGCCAGCAGTTACCCCTCGGACAGGAGTAACTATGGCTACACCTTC

V gene: TRBV5-1
J gene: TRBJ1-2
D gene: -
CDR3 protein: CASSFDSYGYTF
CDR3 DNA: TGCGCCAGCAGCTTTGACAGCTATGGCTACACCTTC

V gene: TRBV7-9
J gene: TRBJ1-4
D gene: -
CDR3 protein: CASSSTVVNEKLFF
CDR3 DNA: TGTGCCAGCAGCTCAACAGTAGTTAATGAAAAACTGTTTTTT

V gene: TRBV5-1
J gene: TRBJ1-1
D gene: TRBD1
CDR3 protein: CASSLRPGTVNTEAFF
CDR3 DNA: TGCGCCAGCAGCTTACGGCCCGGGACAGTGAACACTGAAGCTTTCTTT

V gene: TRBV6-5
J gene: TRBJ2-6
D gene: -
CDR3 protein: CASSRRGSGANVLTF
CDR3 DNA: TGTGCCAGCAGTAGAAGGGGATCTGGGGCCAACGTCCTGACTTTC

V gene: TRBV5-1
J gene: TRBJ1-3
D gene: TRBD1
CDR3 protein: CASSQTGISGNTIYF
CDR3 DNA: TGCGCCAGCAGCCAGACAGGGATCTCTGGAAACACCATATATTTT

V gene: TRBV6-5
J gene: TRBJ1-5
D gene: TRBD1
CDR3 protein: CATTDRRGDQPQHF
CDR3 DNA: TGTGCCACCACGGACAGGCGAGGAGATCAGCCCCAGCATTTT

V gene: TRBV18
J gene: TRBJ2-5
D gene: TRBD2
CDR3 protein: CASSPVPGGGETQYF
CDR3 DNA: TGTGCCAGCTCACCAGTCCCGGGAGGAGGCGAGACCCAGTACTTC

V gene: TRBV15
J gene: TRBJ1-2
D gene: -
CDR3 protein: CATSRFRGTDYGYTF
CDR3 DNA: TGTGCCACCAGCAGATTTAGAGGCACCGACTATGGCTACACCTTC

V gene: TRBV6-5
J gene: TRBJ1-1
D gene: -
CDR3 protein: CASSYLAEAFF
CDR3 DNA: TGTGCCAGCAGTTACCTGGCAGAAGCTTTCTTT

V gene: TRBV27
J gene: TRBJ2-7
D gene: -
CDR3 protein: CASGRFNEQYF
CDR3 DNA: TGTGCCAGCGGGAGGTTCAACGAGCAGTACTTC

V gene: TRBV6-6
J gene: TRBJ2-1
D gene: TRBD2
CDR3 protein: CASSRPGTSGGAGEQFF
CDR3 DNA: TGTGCCAGCAGTCGACCCGGGACTAGCGGGGGGGCGGGTGAGCAGTTCTTC

V gene: TRBV2
J gene: TRBJ1-6
D gene: -
CDR3 protein: CASSEAGVGDSPLHF
CDR3 DNA: TGTGCCAGCAGTGAAGCAGGGGTAGGGGATTCACCCCTCCACTTT

V gene: TRBV5-1
J gene: TRBJ2-1
D gene: -
CDR3 protein: CASSLAGQSSYNEQFF
CDR3 DNA: TGCGCCAGCAGCTTGGCCGGACAGAGCTCCTACAATGAGCAGTTCTTC

V gene: TRBV7-2
J gene: TRBJ2-1
D gene: TRBD2
CDR3 protein: CASSPTGTSGDNEQFF
CDR3 DNA: TGTGCCAGCAGCCCAACCGGGACTAGCGGGGACAATGAGCAGTTCTTC

V gene: TRBV19
J gene: TRBJ1-5
D gene: TRBD1
CDR3 protein: CASSMGHRGNQPQHF
CDR3 DNA: TGTGCCAGTAGTATGGGCCACAGGGGGAATCAGCCCCAGCATTTT